This T cell receptor beta chain was recorded in a study of shared clonotypes between healthy human individuals. Data came from immunoSEQ multiplex PCR; TCRdb stores just in-frame clones and leaves some out. This table holds about 1 million clones, 78% found once. This CDR3 has 14 amino acids. The germline V gene encodes CDR1 SGHTA and CDR2 FQGNSA. Trimming took off 3 bases at V and 3 bases at J, with 12 bases between the two ends. This sequence was found in a man aged 18 to 30 in good health. Some clones in this sample may be carry-over from other donors' samples. The rearrangement links TRBV7-2 to TRBJ2-7; D unclear. The sequencing sample was made of memory CD4+ T cells from PBMCs. As for subset: CD45RA-negative fraction. This CDR3 reads CASSLGFSLYEQYF. The CDR3 nucleotides are TGTGCCAGCAGCTTGGGGTTCTCCCTCTACGAGCAGTACTTC. Based on the CDR3 plus reference TRBV7-2 and TRBJ2-7, the full variable domain is GAGVSQSPSNKVTEKGKDVELRCDPISGHTALYWYRQSLGQGLEFLIYFQGNSAPDKSGLPSDRFSAERTGGSVSTLTIQRTQQEDSAVYLCASSLGFSLYEQYFGPGTRLTVT.